This paragraph covers one T cell receptor (beta chain) sequence. The antigen is unknown. These data are taken from a study of T cell repertoires in cytomegalovirus infection. TCRdb fed the reads into MiXCR, producing one record per CDR3 protein. The sample comprises 110,000 or so distinct CDR3 sequences, 30% of which are singletons, and roughly 40% rests with the top ten. Germline V gene data show CDR1 as MNHEY and CDR2 as SVGAGI. The trim removed 7 bases at V and 4 bases at J, leaving 14 bases unmatched. The CDR3 is made up of 16 amino acids. This chain links TRBV6-5 with TRBJ1-2; 8 bases line up with TRBD1. Specimen: CD8+ T cells from cultured PBMCs, collected from culture after CMV antigen stimulation. The receptor's source is a human donor in good health (CMV status not recorded). Some clones in this sample may be carry-over from other donors' samples. The CDR3 nucleotides are TGTGCCAGCAAAGGGACAGGACCATCCCTGGGCTATGGCTACACCTTC. Translated, it gives CASKGTGPSLGYGYTF.